Sequencing of this TCR beta chain was carried out in a study of human T cells and chemical hapten exposure. Per germline, CDR1 KGHSH and CDR2 LQKENI. The CDR3 loop spans 14 amino acids. V lost 0 bases and J 2 bases, leaving 7 bases between the germline ends. The time point: pre-sensitization, week 0. The treatment is: therapeutic diphenylcyclopropenone sensitization with weekly scalp DPC. Alopecia patients between 18 and 70 years old and suitable for DPC were used as donors. This clonotype has a count of ten or more. Unique molecular identifiers were linked by the library to individual cDNA molecules. MiXCR was run by TCRdb on the RACE reads, yielding one entry per CDR3 protein. The sample holds more than 80,000 distinct CDR3 sequences; approximately 10% are singletons and the top ten take 3.1%.

J is TRBJ2-5 and V is TRBV18; D remains ambiguous. This clonotype was sampled from an older woman with alopecia areata. Some clones in this sample may be carry-over from other donors' samples. Here the sequenced sample was whole blood, taken in connection with sensitization to the hapten diphenylcyclopropenone (DPC). The CDR3 nucleotides are TGTGCCAGCTCACCACCCGTTCTACAAGAGACCCAGTACTTC. This codes for CASSPPVLQETQYF.